The rows below give T cell receptor beta chains drawn from one sample of a study of human CD8 memory T cell subsets. TCRdb reprocessed the 5' RACE reads and reports one entry per CDR3 protein, with no DNA. Found here are around 9,600 distinct CDR3 sequences; the top ten clones hold about 16%. The sample was CD8+ T cells from PBMCs. The receptors were sampled from a human donor in good health. Each CDR3 is given with its conserved first and last residue. The size entry is marked missing in some rows and otherwise reads once, few, many or a size class.

clone_size j_call v_call cdr3_aa
- TRBJ2-7 TRBV7-9 CASSSDSAYEQYF
- TRBJ2-1 TRBV10-3 CAISLGLAGGNEQFF
- TRBJ2-3 TRBV7-9 CASSSNDLGEYTQYF
- TRBJ2-5 TRBV12-3/TRBV12-4 CASSLGGGEETQYF
- TRBJ2-7 TRBV29-1 CSVFHTTGLLYEQYF
medium-sized TRBJ2-5 TRBV7-2 CASSPKDGETQYF
- TRBJ2-7 TRBV4-1 CASSQVRGVIYEQYF
medium-sized TRBJ1-1 TRBV7-6 CASSLEKGPTEAFF
- TRBJ2-1 TRBV30 CAWTKESGENNEQFF
medium-sized TRBJ1-5 TRBV6-2/TRBV6-3 CASSYLEVSNQPQHF
- TRBJ1-1 TRBV7-2 CASSLSRSPGNTEAFF
- TRBJ2-2 TRBV20-1 CSARDGNTGELFF
- TRBJ1-1 TRBV30 CAWSVQSLGMNTEAFF
- TRBJ1-1 TRBV29-1 CSVEKGLYTEAFF
- TRBJ2-7 TRBV7-6 CASSLQGWYEQYF
- TRBJ2-6 TRBV19 CASTSLRVAGANVLTF
medium-sized TRBJ2-4 TRBV29-1 CSVGTGNKNIQYF
- TRBJ1-1 TRBV7-3 CASSLAGTEAFF
- TRBJ1-2 TRBV10-3 CAISESWTGDNGYTF
medium-sized TRBJ2-7 TRBV12-3/TRBV12-4 CASSPDRAPYEQYF
- TRBJ1-4 TRBV5-8 CASSSGGMILEKLFF
medium-sized TRBJ2-3 TRBV19 CASSIGTDTQYF
medium-sized TRBJ2-2 TRBV4-3 CASSHINAGGTGELFF
- TRBJ1-2 TRBV29-1 CSVEGGIDYGYTF
medium-sized TRBJ2-2 TRBV7-9 CASSSEDSTGELFF
- TRBJ2-2 TRBV29-1 CSVEVWLAEEVAGGNTGELFF
- TRBJ2-2 TRBV12-3/TRBV12-4 CASSSLAGGSGELFF
- TRBJ2-7 TRBV4-2 CASSQERTDPEQYF
- TRBJ2-5 TRBV2 CASGALVGETQYF
medium-sized TRBJ1-1 TRBV2 CAITVSTGHEAFF
- TRBJ2-7 TRBV7-7 CASSLALGAHEQYF
- TRBJ1-2 TRBV4-3 CASSQPQGAGGDGYTF
- TRBJ1-2 TRBV29-1 CSVETGFNYGYTF
- TRBJ2-2 TRBV5-5 CASSPLMGTGELFF
- TRBJ2-1 TRBV7-9 CASSSGDTDEQFF
- TRBJ2-3 TRBV20-1 CSARDYERIQEFTDTQYF
- TRBJ2-3 TRBV10-3 CAISDPPLAARDTQYF
- TRBJ1-1 TRBV30 CAWSAVPEAFF
medium-sized TRBJ2-7 TRBV28 CASSYSSYEQYF
- TRBJ2-5 TRBV6-2/TRBV6-3 CASSPLAGANQETQYF
- TRBJ2-7 TRBV30 CALRSRSSYEQYF
- TRBJ2-1 TRBV7-9 CASSLVTSRGLAPSGDEQFF
- TRBJ2-2 TRBV27 CASSPRTPGLAGGRLTGELFF
- TRBJ2-7 TRBV28 CASRTFMAGGSYEQYF
- TRBJ2-3 TRBV7-3 CASSYGEPDTQYF